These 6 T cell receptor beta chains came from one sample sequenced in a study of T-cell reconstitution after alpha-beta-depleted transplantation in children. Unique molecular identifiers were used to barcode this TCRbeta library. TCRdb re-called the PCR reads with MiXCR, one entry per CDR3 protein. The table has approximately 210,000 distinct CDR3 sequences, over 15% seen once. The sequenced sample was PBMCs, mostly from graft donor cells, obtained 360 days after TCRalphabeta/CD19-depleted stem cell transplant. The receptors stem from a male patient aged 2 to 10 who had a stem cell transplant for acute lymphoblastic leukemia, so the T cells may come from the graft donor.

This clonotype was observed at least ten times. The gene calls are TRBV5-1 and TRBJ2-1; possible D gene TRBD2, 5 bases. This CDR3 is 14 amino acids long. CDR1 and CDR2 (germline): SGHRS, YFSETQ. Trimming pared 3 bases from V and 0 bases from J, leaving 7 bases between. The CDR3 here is CASSSGSSYNEQFF. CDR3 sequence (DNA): TGCGCCAGCAGCTCTGGGAGCTCCTACAATGAGCAGTTCTTC.

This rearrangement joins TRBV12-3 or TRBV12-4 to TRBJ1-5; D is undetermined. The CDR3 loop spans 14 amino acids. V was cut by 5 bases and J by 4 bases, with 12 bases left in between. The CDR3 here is CASSLSSGNQPQHF. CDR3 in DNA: TGTGCCAGCAGTCTTAGCTCGGGGAATCAGCCCCAGCATTTT.

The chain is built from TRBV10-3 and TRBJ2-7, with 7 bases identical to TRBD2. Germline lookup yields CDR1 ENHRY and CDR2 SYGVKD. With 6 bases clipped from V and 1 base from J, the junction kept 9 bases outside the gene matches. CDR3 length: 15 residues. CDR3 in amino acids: CAIRSRDYLSYEQYF. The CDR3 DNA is TGTGCCATCAGATCGCGGGACTACCTATCCTACGAGCAGTACTTC.

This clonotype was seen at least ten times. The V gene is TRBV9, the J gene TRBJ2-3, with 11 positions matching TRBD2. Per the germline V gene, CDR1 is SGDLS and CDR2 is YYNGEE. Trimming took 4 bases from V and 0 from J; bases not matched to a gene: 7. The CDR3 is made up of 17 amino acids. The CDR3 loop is CASSFRTSGLSTDTQYF. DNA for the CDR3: TGTGCCAGCAGCTTTCGGACTAGCGGGCTTAGCACAGATACGCAGTATTTT. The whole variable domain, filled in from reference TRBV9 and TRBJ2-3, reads DSGVTQTPKHLITATGQRVTLRCSPRSGDLSVYWYQQSLDQGLQFLIQYYNGEERAKGNILERFSAQQFPDLHSELNLSSLELGDSALYFCASSFRTSGLSTDTQYFGPGTRLTVL.

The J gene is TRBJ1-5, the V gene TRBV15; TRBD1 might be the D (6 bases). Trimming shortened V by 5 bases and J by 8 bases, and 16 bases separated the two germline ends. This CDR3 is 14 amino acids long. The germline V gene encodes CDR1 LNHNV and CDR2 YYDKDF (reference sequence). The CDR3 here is CATSAHRDREPQHF. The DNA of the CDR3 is TGTGCCACCAGCGCCCACAGGGACCGGGAGCCCCAGCATTTT.

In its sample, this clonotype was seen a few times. This chain's CDR3 is CSVEKIRGVLYEQYF. In DNA form, the CDR3 reads TGCAGCGTTGAAAAAATACGGGGGGTACTCTACGAGCAGTACTTC. The chain carries TRBV29-1 and TRBJ2-7, with 7 nucleotides matching TRBD2. The CDR3 consists of 15 residues. V was pared by 2 bases and J by 3 bases, with 10 bases of the junction left unmatched. CDR1 SQVTM and CDR2 ANQGSEA come from the germline V gene.